The T cell receptor (beta chain) described here comes from a study of T cells in Graves' hyperthyroidism and ophthalmopathy. CDR1 DFQATT and CDR2 SNEGSKA come from the germline V gene (reference sequence). This CDR3 is 12 amino acids long. V trimming: 6 bases; J trimming: 3 bases; junction bases outside the gene matches: 3. Authors of the study amplified TCR beta CDR3 regions from RNA transcripts. Initially, a first-round RT-PCR of the TCR CDR3 employed the HTBI primer set. A single record per CDR3 protein comes from TCRdb applying MiXCR to the multiplex PCR reads. The sample holds about 400,000 distinct CDR3 sequences, about 15% seen once.

The sequence was collected from a man younger than 35 with Graves' ophthalmopathy. This chain connects TRBV20-1 to TRBJ1-1; 8 bases line up with TRBD1. The sequencing sample was made of blood. In DNA form, the CDR3 reads TGCAGTGCGCCGACAGGGGACACTGAAGCTTTCTTT. Protein sequence: CSAPTGDTEAFF.